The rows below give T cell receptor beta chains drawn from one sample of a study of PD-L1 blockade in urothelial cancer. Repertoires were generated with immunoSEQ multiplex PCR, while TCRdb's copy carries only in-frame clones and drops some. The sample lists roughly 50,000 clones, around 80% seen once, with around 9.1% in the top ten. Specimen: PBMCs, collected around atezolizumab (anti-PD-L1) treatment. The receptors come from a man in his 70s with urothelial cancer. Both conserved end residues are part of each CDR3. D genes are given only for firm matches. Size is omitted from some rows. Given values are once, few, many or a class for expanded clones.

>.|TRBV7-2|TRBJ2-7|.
TGTGCCAGCAGCCCCGGGGGTGGCTACTACGAGCAGTACTTC
CASSPGGGYYEQYF
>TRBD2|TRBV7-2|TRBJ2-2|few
TGTGCCAGCAGCGAACTAGCGGTGAACACCGGGGAGCTGTTTTTT
CASSELAVNTGELFF
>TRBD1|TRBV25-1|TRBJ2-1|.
TGTGCCAGAGGGACGGCCGACCTGACAGGGGGCAATGAGCAGTTCTTC
CARGTADLTGGNEQFF
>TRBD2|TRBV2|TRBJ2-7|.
TGTGCCAGCAGGGAGACTAGCAGCACCTACGAGCAGTACTTC
CASRETSSTYEQYF
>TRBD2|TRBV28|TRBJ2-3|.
TGTGCCAGCAGGGGGGGAATAGCGGGAGGCACAGATACGCAGTATTTT
CASRGGIAGGTDTQYF
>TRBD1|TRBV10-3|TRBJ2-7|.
TGTGCCATCAGTGAAGGGGGCGAGGACGAGCAGTACTTC
CAISEGGEDEQYF
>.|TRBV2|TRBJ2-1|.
TGTGCCAGCAGTAAGGTGGGTGGACTCTCCTACAATGAGCAGTTCTTC
CASSKVGGLSYNEQFF
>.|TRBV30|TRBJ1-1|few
TGTGCCTGGAGTGTAAACAGGAACACTGAAGCTTTCTTT
CAWSVNRNTEAFF
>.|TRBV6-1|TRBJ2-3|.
TGTGCCAGTGGCTTCCCCCTCGATGATACGCAGTATTTT
CASGFPLDDTQYF
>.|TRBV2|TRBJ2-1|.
TGTGCCAGCTTAGCAGAGATTGACAATGAGCAGTTCTTC
CASLAEIDNEQFF
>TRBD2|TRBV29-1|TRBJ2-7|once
TGCAGCGCCGAAGAAGGGAGGGCCCCCTACGAGCAGTACTTC
CSAEEGRAPYEQYF
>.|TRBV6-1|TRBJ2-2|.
TGTGCCAGCAGTGTATACAGCGGACCCACCGGGGAGCTGTTTTTT
CASSVYSGPTGELFF
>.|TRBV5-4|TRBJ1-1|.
TGTGCCAGCAGCTTGGGGCGGCAGGGCCCGGGGAACACTGAAGCTTTCTTT
CASSLGRQGPGNTEAFF